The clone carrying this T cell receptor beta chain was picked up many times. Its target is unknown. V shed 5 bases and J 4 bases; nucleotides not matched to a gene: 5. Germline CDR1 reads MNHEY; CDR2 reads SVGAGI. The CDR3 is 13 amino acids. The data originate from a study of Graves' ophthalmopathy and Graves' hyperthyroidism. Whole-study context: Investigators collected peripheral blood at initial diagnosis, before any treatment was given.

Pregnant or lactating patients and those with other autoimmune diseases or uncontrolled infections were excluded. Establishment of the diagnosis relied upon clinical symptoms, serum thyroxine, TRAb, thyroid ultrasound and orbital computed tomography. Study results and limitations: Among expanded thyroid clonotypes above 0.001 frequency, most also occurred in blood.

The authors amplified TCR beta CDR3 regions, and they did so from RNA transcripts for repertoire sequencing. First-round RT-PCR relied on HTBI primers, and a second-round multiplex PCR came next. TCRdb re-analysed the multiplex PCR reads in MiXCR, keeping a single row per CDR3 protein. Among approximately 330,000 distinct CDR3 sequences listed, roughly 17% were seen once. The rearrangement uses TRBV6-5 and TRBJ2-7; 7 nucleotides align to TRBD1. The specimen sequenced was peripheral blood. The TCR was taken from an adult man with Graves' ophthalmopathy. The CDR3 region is CASSIAGGYEQYF. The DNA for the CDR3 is TGTGCCAGCAGTATTGCAGGGGGATACGAGCAGTACTTC.